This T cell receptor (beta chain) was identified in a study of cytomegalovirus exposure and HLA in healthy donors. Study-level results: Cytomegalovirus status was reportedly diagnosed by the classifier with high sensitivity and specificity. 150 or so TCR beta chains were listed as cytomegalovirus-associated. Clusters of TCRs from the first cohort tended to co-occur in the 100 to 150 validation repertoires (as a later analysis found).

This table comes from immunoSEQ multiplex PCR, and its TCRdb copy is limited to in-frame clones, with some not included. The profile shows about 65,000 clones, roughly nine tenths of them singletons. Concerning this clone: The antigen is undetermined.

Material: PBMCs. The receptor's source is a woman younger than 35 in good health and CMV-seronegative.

CDR3: CASSLDGTSSGNTIYF. CDR3 nucleotide sequence: TGTGCCAGCAGCTTAGACGGGACTAGCTCTGGAAACACCATATATTTT. V gene TRBV7-3 combines with J gene TRBJ1-3; weak D call: TRBD1 (5 bases). CDR1 and CDR2 (germline): SGHTA, FQGTGA. CDR3 length: 16 residues. Trimming stripped 2 bases from V and 0 bases from J, with 11 bases between.